A selection of T cell receptor beta chains follows, all from one sample in a study of T cell responses to AZD1222 COVID-19 vaccine. Profiling relied on immunoSEQ multiplex PCR, and the TCRdb table lists in-frame clones only, not all of them. Altogether about 120,000 clones are present, about 89% being singletons, with the ten largest covering 1.5% to 1.9%. This specimen was peripheral blood, taken on day 0 of AZD1222 vaccination. Source of these receptors: an adult in good health. Both conserved end residues are part of each CDR3. The order of the fields is CDR3 protein, V gene, J gene, D gene. A D gene is named only where the DNA matches it firmly.

CDR3: CASSPPYTDTQYF
V: TRBV5-8
J: TRBJ2-3
D: -

CDR3: CASSVPGGGNTIYF
V: TRBV5-4
J: TRBJ1-3
D: TRBD1

CDR3: CASSQDNILNNSPLHF
V: TRBV4-2
J: TRBJ1-6
D: -

CDR3: CASSTGQGSVADTQYF
V: TRBV13
J: TRBJ2-3
D: TRBD1

CDR3: CASSSVGQYGYTF
V: TRBV27
J: TRBJ1-2
D: -

CDR3: CASSPSGRAVDTQYF
V: TRBV7-2
J: TRBJ2-3
D: TRBD2

CDR3: CASSPFGTMNTEAFF
V: TRBV5-5
J: TRBJ1-1
D: -

CDR3: CASSQDRQSEAFF
V: TRBV4-1
J: TRBJ1-1
D: -

CDR3: CASSYMKNTEAFF
V: TRBV6-5
J: TRBJ1-1
D: -

CDR3: CASSPPVRPETQYF
V: TRBV3-1/TRBV3-2
J: TRBJ2-5
D: -

CDR3: CASSVALGSPEAFF
V: TRBV9
J: TRBJ1-1
D: -

CDR3: CAIRAGGQETQYF
V: TRBV10-3
J: TRBJ2-5
D: TRBD1

CDR3: CASSLDAAKNIQYF
V: TRBV5-1
J: TRBJ2-4
D: -

CDR3: CASSLSGTPNTGELFF
V: TRBV5-1
J: TRBJ2-2
D: TRBD2

CDR3: CAIRMRRTGESTRVINQPQHF
V: TRBV10-3
J: TRBJ1-5
D: TRBD1

CDR3: CASSYNSNQPQHF
V: TRBV6-5
J: TRBJ1-5
D: -

CDR3: CATSSPLGRGRPSSYNSPLHF
V: TRBV24-1
J: TRBJ1-6
D: TRBD1

CDR3: CASSHHSGSPYNEQFF
V: TRBV4-1
J: TRBJ2-1
D: TRBD2

CDR3: CASSLGTGRNQPQHF
V: TRBV5-1
J: TRBJ1-5
D: TRBD1

CDR3: CASSRAGGGGSQYF
V: TRBV5-4
J: TRBJ2-5
D: -

CDR3: CASSEALPSMSPLHF
V: TRBV2
J: TRBJ1-6
D: -

CDR3: CASSYSMSDTQYF
V: TRBV11-3
J: TRBJ2-3
D: -

CDR3: CASSQEGLGPPKKLFF
V: TRBV3-1/TRBV3-2
J: TRBJ1-4
D: -

CDR3: CASSHLGPDYGYTF
V: TRBV4-1
J: TRBJ1-2
D: -

CDR3: CASSRYRARDHGYTF
V: TRBV5-4
J: TRBJ1-2
D: -

CDR3: CASSLVSGATEAFF
V: TRBV7-2
J: TRBJ1-1
D: -

CDR3: CASSLRHRGSYNEQFF
V: TRBV19
J: TRBJ2-1
D: TRBD1

CDR3: CASSSTGSNQPQHF
V: TRBV5-6
J: TRBJ1-5
D: -

CDR3: CASSKRDSCSYEQYF
V: TRBV21-1
J: TRBJ2-7
D: -

CDR3: CASSPQGSVETYEQYF
V: TRBV7-9
J: TRBJ2-7
D: -

CDR3: CASTDGREQYF
V: TRBV9
J: TRBJ2-7
D: -

CDR3: CSASRTGARYEQYF
V: TRBV20-1
J: TRBJ2-7
D: -

CDR3: CASSSLGAGSPDTQYF
V: TRBV6-2/TRBV6-3
J: TRBJ2-3
D: -

CDR3: CASKSSSLTDTQYF
V: TRBV19
J: TRBJ2-3
D: -

CDR3: CASSLRLAGNIQYF
V: TRBV11-2
J: TRBJ2-4
D: -

CDR3: CASSERSAGQYNSPLHF
V: TRBV2
J: TRBJ1-6
D: -

CDR3: CASSLGKVLAEAFF
V: TRBV6-5
J: TRBJ1-1
D: -

CDR3: CAISDPATGGRQGPGWDYGYTF
V: TRBV10-3
J: TRBJ1-2
D: -

CDR3: CASSPRVGETQYF
V: TRBV9
J: TRBJ2-5
D: -

CDR3: CASSLNGRLSYEQYF
V: TRBV5-4
J: TRBJ2-7
D: TRBD2

CDR3: CASSPLNGYTF
V: TRBV2
J: TRBJ1-2
D: -

CDR3: CASSSRAEGYEQYF
V: TRBV6-5
J: TRBJ2-7
D: -

CDR3: CASSEYRVNTEAFF
V: TRBV2
J: TRBJ1-1
D: -

CDR3: CASSRTGLGDTEAFF
V: TRBV5-4
J: TRBJ1-1
D: TRBD1

CDR3: CASSPGISSFYEQYF
V: TRBV11-2
J: TRBJ2-7
D: -

CDR3: CASSLVGAGGSDTQYF
V: TRBV5-1
J: TRBJ2-3
D: TRBD2